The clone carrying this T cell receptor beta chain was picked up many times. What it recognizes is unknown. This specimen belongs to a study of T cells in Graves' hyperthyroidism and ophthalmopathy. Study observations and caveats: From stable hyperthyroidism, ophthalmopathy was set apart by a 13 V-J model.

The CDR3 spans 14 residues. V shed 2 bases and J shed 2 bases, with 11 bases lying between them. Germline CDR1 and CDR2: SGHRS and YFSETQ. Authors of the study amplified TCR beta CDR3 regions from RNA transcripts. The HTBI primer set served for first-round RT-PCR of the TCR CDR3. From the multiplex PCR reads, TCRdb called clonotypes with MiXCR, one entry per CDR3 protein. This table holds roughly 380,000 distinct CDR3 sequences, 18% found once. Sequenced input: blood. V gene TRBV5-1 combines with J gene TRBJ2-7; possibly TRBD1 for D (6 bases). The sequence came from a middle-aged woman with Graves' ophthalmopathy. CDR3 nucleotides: TGCGCCAGCAGCTTACAGGGAAATCCCTACGAGCAGTACTTC. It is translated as CASSLQGNPYEQYF. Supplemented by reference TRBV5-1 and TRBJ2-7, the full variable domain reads KAGVTQTPRYLIKTRGQQVTLSCSPISGHRSVSWYQQTPGQGLQFLFEYFSETQRNKGNFPGRFSGRQFSNSRSEMNVSTLELGDSALYLCASSLQGNPYEQYFGPGTRLTVT.